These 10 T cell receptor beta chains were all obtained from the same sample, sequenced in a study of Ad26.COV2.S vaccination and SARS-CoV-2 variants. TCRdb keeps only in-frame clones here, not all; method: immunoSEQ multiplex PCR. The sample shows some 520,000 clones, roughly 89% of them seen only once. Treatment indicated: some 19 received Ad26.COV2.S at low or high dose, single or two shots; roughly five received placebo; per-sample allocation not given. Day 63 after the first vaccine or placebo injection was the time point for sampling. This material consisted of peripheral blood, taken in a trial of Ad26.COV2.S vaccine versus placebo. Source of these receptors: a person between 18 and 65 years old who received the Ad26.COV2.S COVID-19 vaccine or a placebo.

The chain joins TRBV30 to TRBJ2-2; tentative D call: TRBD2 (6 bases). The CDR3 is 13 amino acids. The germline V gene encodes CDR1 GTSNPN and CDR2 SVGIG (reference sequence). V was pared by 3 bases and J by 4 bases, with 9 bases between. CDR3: CAWSGRGTGELFF. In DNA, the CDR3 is TGTGCCTGGAGCGGGAGAGGCACCGGGGAGCTGTTTTTT. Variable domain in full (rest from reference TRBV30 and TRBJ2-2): SQTIHQWPATLVQPVGSPLSLECTVEGTSNPNLYWYRQAAGRGLQLLFYSVGIGQISSEVPQNLSASRPQDRQFILSSKKLLLSDSGFYLCAWSGRGTGELFFGEGSRLTVL.

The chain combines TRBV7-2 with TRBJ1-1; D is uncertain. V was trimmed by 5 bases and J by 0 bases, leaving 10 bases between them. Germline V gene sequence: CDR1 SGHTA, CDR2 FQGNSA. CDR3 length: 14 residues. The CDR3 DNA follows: TGTGCCAGCAGCCCAGGAGCAGTGAACACTGAAGCTTTCTTT. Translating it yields CASSPGAVNTEAFF.

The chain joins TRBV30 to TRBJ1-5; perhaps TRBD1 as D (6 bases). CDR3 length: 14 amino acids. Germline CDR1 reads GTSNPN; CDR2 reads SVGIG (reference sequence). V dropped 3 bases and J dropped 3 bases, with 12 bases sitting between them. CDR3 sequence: CAWSGTRLNQPQHF. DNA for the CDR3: TGTGCCTGGAGCGGGACACGGCTCAATCAGCCCCAGCATTTT.

CDR3 loop: CASSSNLGGQVQFF. The DNA for the CDR3 is TGCGCCAGCAGCTCAAACCTCGGGGGGCAGGTGCAGTTCTTC. V is TRBV5-1 and J is TRBJ2-1, with D possibly being TRBD2 (7 bases). Germline CDR1 and CDR2: SGHRS and YFSETQ. The CDR3 sequence is 14 residues long. V lost 3 bases, J lost 12 bases, and 19 bases lay in between.

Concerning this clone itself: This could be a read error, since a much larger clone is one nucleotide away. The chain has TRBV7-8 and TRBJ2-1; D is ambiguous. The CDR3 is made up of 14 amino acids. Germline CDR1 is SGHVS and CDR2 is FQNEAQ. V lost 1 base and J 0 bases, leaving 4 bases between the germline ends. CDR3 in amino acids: CASSLVSSYNEQFF. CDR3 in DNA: TGTGCCAGCAGCTTAGTAAGCTCCTACAATGAGCAGTTCTTC.

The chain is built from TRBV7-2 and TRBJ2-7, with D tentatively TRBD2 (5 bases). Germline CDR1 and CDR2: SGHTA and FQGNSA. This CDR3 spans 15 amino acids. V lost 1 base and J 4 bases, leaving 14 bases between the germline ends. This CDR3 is CASSLGAAWRYEQYF. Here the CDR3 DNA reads TGTGCCAGCAGCTTAGGGGCCGCATGGAGGTACGAGCAGTACTTC.

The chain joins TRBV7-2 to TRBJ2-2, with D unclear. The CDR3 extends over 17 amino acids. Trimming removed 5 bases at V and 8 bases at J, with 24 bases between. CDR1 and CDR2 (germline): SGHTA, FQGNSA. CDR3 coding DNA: TGTGCCAGCAGCCGCGAGTTTCGGACGCAAGCACGGGGGGAGCTGTTTTTT. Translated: CASSREFRTQARGELFF.

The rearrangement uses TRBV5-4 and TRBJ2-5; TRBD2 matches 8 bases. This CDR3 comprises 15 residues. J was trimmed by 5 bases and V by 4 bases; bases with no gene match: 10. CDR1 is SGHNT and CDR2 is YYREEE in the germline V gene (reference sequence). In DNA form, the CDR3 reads TGTGCCAGCAGCATGGGACTAGATAGTTGGGAGACCCAGTACTTC. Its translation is CASSMGLDSWETQYF.

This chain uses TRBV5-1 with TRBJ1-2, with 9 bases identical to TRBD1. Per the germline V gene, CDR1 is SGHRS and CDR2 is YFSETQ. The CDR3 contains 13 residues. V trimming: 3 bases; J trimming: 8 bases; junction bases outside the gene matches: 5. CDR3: CASSSGQGEGYTF. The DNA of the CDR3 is TGCGCCAGCAGCTCGGGACAGGGAGAAGGCTACACCTTC.

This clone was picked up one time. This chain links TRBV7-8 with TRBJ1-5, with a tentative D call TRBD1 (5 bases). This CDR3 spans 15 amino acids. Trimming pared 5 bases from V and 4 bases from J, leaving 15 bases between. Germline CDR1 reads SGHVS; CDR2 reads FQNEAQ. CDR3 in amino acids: CASSPTGAKNQPQHF. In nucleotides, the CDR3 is TGTGCCAGCAGCCCAACTGGGGCGAAAAATCAGCCCCAGCATTTT. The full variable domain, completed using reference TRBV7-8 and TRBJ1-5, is GAGVSQSPRYKVAKRGQDVALRCDPISGHVSLFWYQQALGQGPEFLTYFQNEAQLDKSGLPSDRFFAERPEGSVSTLKIQRTQQEDSAVYLCASSPTGAKNQPQHFGDGTRLSIL.